This TCR beta chain was recorded in a study of blood T cell repertoires in COVID-19. The overall study: PBMCs, B-cell-depleted T cells, or T cells were the source of the cDNA or gDNA that made up the material.

Profiled with immunoSEQ multiplex PCR; TCRdb holds only in-frame clones, not every one. The repertoire has tens of thousands of clones, 75% to 90% of them found once; the top ten carry around 21%. The trim removed 5 bases at V and 4 bases at J, leaving 5 bases unmatched. Germline-derived CDR1 and CDR2 are LNHDA and SQIVND (reference sequence). The CDR3 is 14 amino acids. The genes are TRBV19 and TRBJ1-1; 9 bases match TRBD1. This sequence originates from a woman older than 75 with acute or convalescent COVID-19. Sequences were obtained from peripheral blood. CDR3 loop: CASSWGQGGTEAFF. DNA for the CDR3: TGTGCCAGTAGTTGGGGACAGGGAGGCACTGAAGCTTTCTTT.